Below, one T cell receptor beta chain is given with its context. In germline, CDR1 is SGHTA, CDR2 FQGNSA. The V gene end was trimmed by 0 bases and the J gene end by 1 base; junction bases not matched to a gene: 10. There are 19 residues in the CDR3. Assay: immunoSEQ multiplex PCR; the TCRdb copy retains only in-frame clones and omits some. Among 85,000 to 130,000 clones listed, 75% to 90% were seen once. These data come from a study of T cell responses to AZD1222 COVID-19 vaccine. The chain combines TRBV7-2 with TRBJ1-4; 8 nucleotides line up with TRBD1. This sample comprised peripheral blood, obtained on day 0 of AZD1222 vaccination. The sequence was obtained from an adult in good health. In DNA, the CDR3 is TGTGCCAGCAGCTTAGCTTGGACAGGGACTCGGCGAACTAATGAAAAACTGTTTTTT. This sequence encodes CASSLAWTGTRRTNEKLFF.